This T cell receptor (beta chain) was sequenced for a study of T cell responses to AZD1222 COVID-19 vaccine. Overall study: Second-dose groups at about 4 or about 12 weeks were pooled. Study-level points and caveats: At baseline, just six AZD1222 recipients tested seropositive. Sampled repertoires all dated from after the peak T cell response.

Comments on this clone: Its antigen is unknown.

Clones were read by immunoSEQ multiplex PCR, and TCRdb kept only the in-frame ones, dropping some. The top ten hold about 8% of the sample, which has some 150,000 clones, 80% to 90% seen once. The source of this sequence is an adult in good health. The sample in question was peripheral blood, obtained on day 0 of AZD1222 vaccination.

The CDR3: CASSLTSVTYEQYF. The DNA of the CDR3 is TGTGCCAGCAGCTTAACGAGCGTAACCTACGAGCAGTACTTC. The V gene is TRBV5-6, the J gene TRBJ2-7, with no clear D. The CDR3 loop spans 14 amino acids. Germline CDR1 SGHDT, CDR2 YYEEEE. V was clipped by 2 bases and J by 2 bases, with 11 bases between them.